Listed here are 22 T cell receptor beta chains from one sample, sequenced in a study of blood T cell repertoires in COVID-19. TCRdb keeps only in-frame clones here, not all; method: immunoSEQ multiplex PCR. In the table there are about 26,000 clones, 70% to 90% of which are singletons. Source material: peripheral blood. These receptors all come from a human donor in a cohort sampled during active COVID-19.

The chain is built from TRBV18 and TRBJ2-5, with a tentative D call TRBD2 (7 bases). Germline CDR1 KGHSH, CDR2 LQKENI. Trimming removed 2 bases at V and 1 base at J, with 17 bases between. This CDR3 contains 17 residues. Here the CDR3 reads CASSPRSRGRAQETQYF. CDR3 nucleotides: TGTGCCAGCTCACCAAGGTCTAGGGGGAGGGCCCAAGAGACCCAGTACTTC.

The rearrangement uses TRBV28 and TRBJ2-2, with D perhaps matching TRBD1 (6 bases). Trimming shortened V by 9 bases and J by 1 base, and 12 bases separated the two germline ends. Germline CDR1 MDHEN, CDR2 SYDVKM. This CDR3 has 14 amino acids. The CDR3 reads CASNRAMNTGELFF. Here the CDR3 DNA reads TGTGCCAGTAACAGGGCCATGAACACCGGGGAGCTGTTTTTT.

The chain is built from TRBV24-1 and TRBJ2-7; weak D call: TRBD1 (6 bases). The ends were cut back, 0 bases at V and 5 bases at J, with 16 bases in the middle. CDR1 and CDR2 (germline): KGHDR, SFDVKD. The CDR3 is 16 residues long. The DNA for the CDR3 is TGTGCCACCAGTGATTTGCATTGGGGGCGTATCAACGAGCAGTACTTC. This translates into CATSDLHWGRINEQYF.

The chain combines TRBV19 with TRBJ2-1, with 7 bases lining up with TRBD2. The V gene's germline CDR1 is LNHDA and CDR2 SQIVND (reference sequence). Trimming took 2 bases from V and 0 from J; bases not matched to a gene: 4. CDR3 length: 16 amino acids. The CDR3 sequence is CASSISGASSYNEQFF. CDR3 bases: TGTGCCAGTAGTATAAGCGGGGCCAGCTCCTACAATGAGCAGTTCTTC.

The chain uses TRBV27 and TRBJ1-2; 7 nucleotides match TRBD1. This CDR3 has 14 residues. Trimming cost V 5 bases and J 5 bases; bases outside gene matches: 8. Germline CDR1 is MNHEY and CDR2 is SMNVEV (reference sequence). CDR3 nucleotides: TGTGCCAGCAGTCCGCGGGAGGGGGCTTATGGCTACACCTTC. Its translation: CASSPREGAYGYTF.

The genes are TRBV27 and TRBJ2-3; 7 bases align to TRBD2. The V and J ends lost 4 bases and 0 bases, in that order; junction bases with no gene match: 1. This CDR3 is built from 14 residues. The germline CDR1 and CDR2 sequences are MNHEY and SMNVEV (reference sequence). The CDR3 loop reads CASSWGGSTDTQYF. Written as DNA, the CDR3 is TGTGCCAGCAGTTGGGGGGGAAGCACAGATACGCAGTATTTT.

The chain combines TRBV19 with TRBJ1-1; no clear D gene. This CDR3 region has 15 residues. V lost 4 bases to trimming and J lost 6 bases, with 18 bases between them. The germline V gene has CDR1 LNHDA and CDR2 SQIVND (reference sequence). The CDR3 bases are TGTGCCAGTAGTACAAGAGAGGGTAGAAACGCTGAAGCTTTCTTT. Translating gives CASSTREGRNAEAFF.

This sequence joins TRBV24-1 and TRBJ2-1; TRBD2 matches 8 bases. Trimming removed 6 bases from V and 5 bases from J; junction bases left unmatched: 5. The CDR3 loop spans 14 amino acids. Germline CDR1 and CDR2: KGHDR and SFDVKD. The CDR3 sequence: CATSPGLGNNEQFF. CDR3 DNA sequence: TGTGCCACCAGTCCGGGACTAGGCAACAATGAGCAGTTCTTC.

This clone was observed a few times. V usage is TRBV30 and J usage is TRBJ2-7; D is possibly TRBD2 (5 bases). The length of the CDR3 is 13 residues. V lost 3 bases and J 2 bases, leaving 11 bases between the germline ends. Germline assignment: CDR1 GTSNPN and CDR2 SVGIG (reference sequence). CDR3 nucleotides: TGTGCCTGGAGGAAGAGGGATACCTACGAGCAGTACTTC. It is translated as CAWRKRDTYEQYF.

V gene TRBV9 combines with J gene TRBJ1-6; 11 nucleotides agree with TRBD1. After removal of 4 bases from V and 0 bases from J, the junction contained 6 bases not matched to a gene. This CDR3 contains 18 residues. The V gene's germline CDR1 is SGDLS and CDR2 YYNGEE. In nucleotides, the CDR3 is TGTGCCAGCAGCCCAGGACAGGGGGCGAGCTCCTATAATTCACCCCTCCACTTT. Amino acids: CASSPGQGASSYNSPLHF.

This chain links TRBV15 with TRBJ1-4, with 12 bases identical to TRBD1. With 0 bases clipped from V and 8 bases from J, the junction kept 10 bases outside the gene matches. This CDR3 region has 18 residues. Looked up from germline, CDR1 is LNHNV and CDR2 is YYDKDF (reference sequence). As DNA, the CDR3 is TGTGCCACCAGCAGAGACCTAGGGACAGGGGGCTTTGCAGAAAAACTGTTTTTT. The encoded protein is CATSRDLGTGGFAEKLFF.

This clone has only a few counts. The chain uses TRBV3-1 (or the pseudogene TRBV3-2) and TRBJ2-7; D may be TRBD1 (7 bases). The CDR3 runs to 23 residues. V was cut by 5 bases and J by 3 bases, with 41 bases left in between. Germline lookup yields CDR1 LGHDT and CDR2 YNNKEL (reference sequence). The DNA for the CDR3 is TGTGCCAGCAGCTACACTACTGTGGGCCTCCGGGACAGCGTAACTGCGGACTACTACGAGCAGTACTTC. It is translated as CASSYTTVGLRDSVTADYYEQYF.

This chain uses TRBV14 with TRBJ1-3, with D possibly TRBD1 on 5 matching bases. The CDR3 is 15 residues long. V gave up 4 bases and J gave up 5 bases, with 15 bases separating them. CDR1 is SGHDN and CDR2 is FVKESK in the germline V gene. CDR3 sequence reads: CASSLRQLSRNTIYF. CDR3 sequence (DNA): TGTGCCAGCAGCCTCAGACAGCTATCCCGAAACACCATATATTTT. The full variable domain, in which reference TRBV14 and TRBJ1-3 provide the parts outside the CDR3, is EAGVTQFPSHSVIEKGQTVTLRCDPISGHDNLYWYRRVMGKEIKFLLHFVKESKQDESGMPNNRFLAERTGGTYSTLKVQPAELEDSGVYFCASSLRQLSRNTIYFGEGSWLTVV.

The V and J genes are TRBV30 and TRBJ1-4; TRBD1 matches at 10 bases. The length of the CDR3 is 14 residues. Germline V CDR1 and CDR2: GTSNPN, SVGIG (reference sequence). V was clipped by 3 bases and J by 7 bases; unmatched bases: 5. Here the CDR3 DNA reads TGTGCCTGGAGACTGACAGGGGGCCTTGAAAAACTGTTTTTT. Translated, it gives CAWRLTGGLEKLFF.

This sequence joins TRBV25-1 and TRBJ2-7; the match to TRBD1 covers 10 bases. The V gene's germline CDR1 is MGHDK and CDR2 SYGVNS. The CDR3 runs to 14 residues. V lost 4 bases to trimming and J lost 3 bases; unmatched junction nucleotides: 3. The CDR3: CASSGGTGVYEQYF. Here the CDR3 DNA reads TGTGCCAGCAGTGGCGGGACAGGGGTCTACGAGCAGTACTTC.

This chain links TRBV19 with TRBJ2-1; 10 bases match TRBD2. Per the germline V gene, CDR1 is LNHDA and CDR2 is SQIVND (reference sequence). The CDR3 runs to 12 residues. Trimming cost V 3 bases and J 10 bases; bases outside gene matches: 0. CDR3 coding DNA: TGTGCCAGTAGTATTAGCGGGAGGGAGCAGTTCTTC. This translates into CASSISGREQFF. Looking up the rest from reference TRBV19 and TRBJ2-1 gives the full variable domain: DGGITQSPKYLFRKEGQNVTLSCEQNLNHDAMYWYRQDPGQGLRLIYYSQIVNDFQKGDIAEGYSVSREKKESFPLTVTSAQKNPTAFYLCASSISGREQFFGPGTRLTVL.

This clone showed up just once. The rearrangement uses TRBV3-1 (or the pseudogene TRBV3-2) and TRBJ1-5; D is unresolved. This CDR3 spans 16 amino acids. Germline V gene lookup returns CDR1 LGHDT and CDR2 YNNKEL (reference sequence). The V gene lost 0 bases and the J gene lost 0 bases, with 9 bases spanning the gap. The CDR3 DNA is TGTGCCAGCAGCCAAGATTCGGGTTATAGCAATCAGCCCCAGCATTTT. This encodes CASSQDSGYSNQPQHF.

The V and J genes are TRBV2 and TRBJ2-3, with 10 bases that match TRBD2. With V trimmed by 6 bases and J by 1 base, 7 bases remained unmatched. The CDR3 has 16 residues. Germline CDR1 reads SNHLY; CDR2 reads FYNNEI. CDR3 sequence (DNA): TGTGCCAGCAGCCTAGCGGGAGTGAGGGGCACAGATACGCAGTATTTT. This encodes CASSLAGVRGTDTQYF.

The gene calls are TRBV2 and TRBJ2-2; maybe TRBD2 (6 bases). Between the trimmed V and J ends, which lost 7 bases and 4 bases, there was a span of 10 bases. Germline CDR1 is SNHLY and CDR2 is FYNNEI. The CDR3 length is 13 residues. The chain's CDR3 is CASMEGSTGELFF. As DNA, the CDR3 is TGTGCCAGCATGGAGGGGTCCACCGGGGAGCTGTTTTTT.

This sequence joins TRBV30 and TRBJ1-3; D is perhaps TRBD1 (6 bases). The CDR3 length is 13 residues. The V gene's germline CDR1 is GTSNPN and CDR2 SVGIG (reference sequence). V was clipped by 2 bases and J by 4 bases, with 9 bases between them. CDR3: CAWSTGNGNTIYF. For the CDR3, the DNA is TGTGCCTGGAGTACAGGGAACGGAAACACCATATATTTT.

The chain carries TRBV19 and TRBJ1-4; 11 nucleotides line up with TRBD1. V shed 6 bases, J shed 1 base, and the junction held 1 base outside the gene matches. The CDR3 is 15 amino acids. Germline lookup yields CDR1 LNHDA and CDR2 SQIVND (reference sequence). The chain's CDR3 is CASRGTGGTNEKLFF. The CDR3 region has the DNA TGTGCCAGTAGGGGGACAGGGGGAACTAATGAAAAACTGTTTTTT.

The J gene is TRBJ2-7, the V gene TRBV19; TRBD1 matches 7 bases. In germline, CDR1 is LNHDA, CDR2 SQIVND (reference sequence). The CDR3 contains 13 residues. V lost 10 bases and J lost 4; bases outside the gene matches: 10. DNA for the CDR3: TGTGCCAAACCAAGGGGGCGCGGATACGAGCAGTACTTC. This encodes CAKPRGRGYEQYF.